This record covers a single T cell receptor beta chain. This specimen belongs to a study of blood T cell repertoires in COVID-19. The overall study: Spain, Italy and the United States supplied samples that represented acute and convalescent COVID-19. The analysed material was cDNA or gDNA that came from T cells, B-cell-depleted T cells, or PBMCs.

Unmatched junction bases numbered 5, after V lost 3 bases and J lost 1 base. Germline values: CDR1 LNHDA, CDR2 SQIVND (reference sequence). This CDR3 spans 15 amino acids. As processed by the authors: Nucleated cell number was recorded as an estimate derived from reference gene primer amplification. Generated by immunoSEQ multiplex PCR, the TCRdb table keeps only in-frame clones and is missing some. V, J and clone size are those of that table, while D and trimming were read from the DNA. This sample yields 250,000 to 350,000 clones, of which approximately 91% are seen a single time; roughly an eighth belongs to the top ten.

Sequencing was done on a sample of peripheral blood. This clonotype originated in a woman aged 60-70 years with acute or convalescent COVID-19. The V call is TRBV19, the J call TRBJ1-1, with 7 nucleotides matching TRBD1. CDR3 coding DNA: TGTGCCAGTAGTATTGCAGCAGGGGGGAACACTGAAGCTTTCTTT. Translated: CASSIAAGGNTEAFF. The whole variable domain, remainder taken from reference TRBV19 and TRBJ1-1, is DGGITQSPKYLFRKEGQNVTLSCEQNLNHDAMYWYRQDPGQGLRLIYYSQIVNDFQKGDIAEGYSVSREKKESFPLTVTSAQKNPTAFYLCASSIAAGGNTEAFFGQGTRLTVV.